This T cell receptor (beta chain) appears in the sequencing data of a study of blood T cell repertoires in COVID-19 (dated by TCRdb to about 2020). For the wider study: The collaborator samples originated in the United States, Italy and Spain and spanned the acute and convalescent phases of COVID-19. The prospective study material was composed of cDNA or gDNA derived from T cells, B-cell-depleted T cells, or PBMCs. Deeply sampled blood TCRbeta repertoires from subjects exposed to, actively infected with, or recovered from COVID-19 were included in the dataset. The repertoires were made available in a free public database intended to serve as a resource for research on the immune response to SARS-CoV-2. Samples came from the ongoing ImmuneRACE study (first 160 participants) plus 1,254 subjects from 6 global collaborators. Sample metadata almost always included a de-identified subject ID, COVID-19 status, age in years and sex. Where available, HLA class I and class II types were obtained from metadata supplied by the sample provider rather than from assay-based typing. On the study overall, not on this receptor specifically: Clinical and demographic metadata were provided uncurated, with the amount varying by source and participant.

TCRbeta CDR3 regions were amplified from genomic DNA using the immunoSEQ Assay, a bias-controlled multiplex PCR. Concerning the study's data processing: The number of nucleated cells in each sample was estimated by amplification of reference gene primers within the assay. Sequence reads were collapsed and filtered to measure the absolute abundance of every unique TCRbeta CDR3 rearrangement. For each sample, productive Simpson clonality was calculated as the square root of Simpson's diversity index across productive rearrangements. The clones in this table, taken by TCRdb from immuneACCESS, are in-frame only. Not every clone is retained; where verified, under half of the shortfall comes from an unresolved V gene, and the cause of the rest is unknown. Clone size and the V and J calls come from that table; the DNA yielded D and trimming. This sample holds around 170,000 clones; less than 90% were observed only once. In total, the top ten clones hold 6.5% to 8.5% of the sample.

From its cysteine to its phenylalanine, the CDR3 spans 15 amino acids. CDR3 DNA only is kept here, 45 bases in frame from base 1. Reading the germline V gene gives CDR1 MNHEY and CDR2 SVGAGI. V gives up 7 bases and J gives up 1 base, and the segment between their germline ends measures 16 bases. As regards this clone: Its target antigen remains unknown. Qualities for individual bases were not recorded, and no much larger clone is one base off.

One collaborating source in Seattle enrolled patients during active infection and followed them longitudinally through the course of disease. The collaborating institutions used their own protocols to collect whole blood in K2EDTA tubes. For TCRbeta analysis, collaborators shipped samples as frozen whole blood, isolated PBMCs, or DNA extracted from either of those sample types. The sequencing input was peripheral blood. This TCR came from a woman aged 70 to 79 with COVID-19, enrolled during active disease. The rearrangement combines TRBV6-5 with TRBJ1-1; TRBD1 is a weak D gene call, 6 bases matching. The CDR3 has the sequence CASTSGQTWNTEAFF. In nucleotides, the sequence is TGTGCCAGCACTTCCGGACAGACCTGGAACACTGAAGCTTTCTTT.